The entry below describes one T cell receptor beta chain. The data originate from a study of blood T cell repertoires in COVID-19. In the study's own analysis: Amplification from reference gene primers served as the basis for estimated nucleated cell counts. Method: immunoSEQ multiplex PCR; TCRdb's copy keeps in-frame clones and lacks some. V and J calls and clone size are those listed in that table; D and trimming were worked out from the DNA. Of over 200,000 clones listed, about 86% were seen once; the top ten hold roughly 5.7%. V lost 3 bases and J lost 0; bases outside the gene matches: 4. This CDR3 is 16 amino acids long. Germline V gene sequence: CDR1 MNHNS, CDR2 SASEGT.

The chain joins TRBV6-1 to TRBJ1-5; 8 nucleotides align to TRBD1. The sequencing sample was made of peripheral blood. The origin of this receptor is a man older than 75 with acute or convalescent COVID-19. The CDR3 region is CASSDPGQVSNQPQHF. The CDR3 nucleotides read TGTGCCAGCAGTGATCCGGGACAGGTTAGCAATCAGCCCCAGCATTTT.